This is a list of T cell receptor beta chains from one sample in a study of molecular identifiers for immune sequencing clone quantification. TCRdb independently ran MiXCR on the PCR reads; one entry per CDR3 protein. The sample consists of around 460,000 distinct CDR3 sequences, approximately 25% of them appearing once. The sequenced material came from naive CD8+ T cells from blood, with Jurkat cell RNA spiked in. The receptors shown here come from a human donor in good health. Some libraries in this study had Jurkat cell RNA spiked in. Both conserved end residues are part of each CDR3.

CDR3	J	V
CASSLSGQVYNEQFF	TRBJ2-1	TRBV3-1
CASSHGRGPRTDTQYF	TRBJ2-3	TRBV4-1
CASSFTGSPSYGYTF	TRBJ1-2	TRBV7-9
CSARDRDGGPRDTQYF	TRBJ2-3	TRBV20-1
CASSQDRTGIPPQHF	TRBJ1-5	TRBV4-1
CAIKGGAGTEAFF	TRBJ1-1	TRBV10-3
CASSLEGVGTEAFF	TRBJ1-1	TRBV7-9
CVSSATGTPSTDTQYF	TRBJ2-3	TRBV11-3
CASSLHILAGNQPQHF	TRBJ1-5	TRBV19
CASSSPRDLGTGELFF	TRBJ2-2	TRBV7-9
CSARDAGDYGYTF	TRBJ1-2	TRBV20-1
CASSLAERIYEQYF	TRBJ2-7	TRBV5-6
CASSSMNQPQHF	TRBJ1-5	TRBV7-9
CASSQDYTGTSGEQYF	TRBJ2-7	TRBV4-3
CASSLNAPGAQYF	TRBJ2-5	TRBV7-2
CARSSIPRGETQYF	TRBJ2-5	TRBV11-2
CAWSISLGTDTQYF	TRBJ2-3	TRBV30
CASSLGLMNTEASF	TRBJ1-1	TRBV27
CASSLVTGYQETQYF	TRBJ2-5	TRBV7-9
CASSFAGGGDTLYF	TRBJ2-3	TRBV7-9
CASSLFQGRQPQQF	TRBJ1-5	TRBV27
CSVESRTGSTSYEQYF	TRBJ2-7	TRBV29-1
CAWSIIQGMAEAFF	TRBJ1-1	TRBV30
CASSSLDRLSSSYNSPLHF	TRBJ1-6	TRBV7-8
CAWVEVNTEAFF	TRBJ1-1	TRBV30
CASSYKREYLYNEQFF	TRBJ2-1	TRBV6-2/TRBV6-3
CASSLGTRLHEQFF	TRBJ2-1	TRBV5-1
CASSPPSGISDTQYF	TRBJ2-3	TRBV18
CASSQVPGTGNSPLHF	TRBJ1-6	TRBV4-1
CASSLGSGVEFDTQYF	TRBJ2-3	TRBV5-4
CASSLTREEQYF	TRBJ2-7	TRBV5-1
CAWRDLLGSRTDTQYF	TRBJ2-3	TRBV30
CSARASSTDTQYF	TRBJ2-3	TRBV20-1
CASSQETRDAWDTGELFF	TRBJ2-2	TRBV4-3
CASSAGLVGTYEQYF	TRBJ2-7	TRBV14
CATSDPTQSQETQYF	TRBJ2-5	TRBV24-1
CASSWGPGQGTLYNEQFF	TRBJ2-1	TRBV7-2
CSIDRGISPYQETQYF	TRBJ2-5	TRBV29-1
CSASRADQETQYF	TRBJ2-5	TRBV20-1
CASSQETGPQVVEQYF	TRBJ2-7	TRBV4-1
CASSLLSSYKQYF	TRBJ2-7	TRBV6-2/TRBV6-3
CATTDLGQGADEQYF	TRBJ2-7	TRBV15
CASSYPSTGLNTEAFF	TRBJ1-1	TRBV6-2/TRBV6-3
CASKGLDASGTFIDTQYF	TRBJ2-3	TRBV28
CASTGSGQGHEQYF	TRBJ2-7	TRBV7-9
CASSLLWDPKETQYF	TRBJ2-5	TRBV5-4
CASSLAEDYNEQFF	TRBJ2-1	TRBV6-6
CSPWVGLTEAFF	TRBJ1-1	TRBV29-1
CASSTQRSGYEQYF	TRBJ2-7	TRBV4-1